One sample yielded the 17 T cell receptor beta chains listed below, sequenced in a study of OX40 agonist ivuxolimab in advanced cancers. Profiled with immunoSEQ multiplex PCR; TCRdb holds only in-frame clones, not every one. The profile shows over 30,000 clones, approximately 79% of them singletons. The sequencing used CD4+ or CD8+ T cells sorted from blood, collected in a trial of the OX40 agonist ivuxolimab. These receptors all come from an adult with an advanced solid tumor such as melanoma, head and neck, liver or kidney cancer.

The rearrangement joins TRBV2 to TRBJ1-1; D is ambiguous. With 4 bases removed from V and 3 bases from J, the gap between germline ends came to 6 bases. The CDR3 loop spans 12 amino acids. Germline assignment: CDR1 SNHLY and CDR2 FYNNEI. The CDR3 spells CASSGTDTEAFF. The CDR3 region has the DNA TGTGCCAGCAGTGGAACCGACACTGAAGCTTTCTTT.

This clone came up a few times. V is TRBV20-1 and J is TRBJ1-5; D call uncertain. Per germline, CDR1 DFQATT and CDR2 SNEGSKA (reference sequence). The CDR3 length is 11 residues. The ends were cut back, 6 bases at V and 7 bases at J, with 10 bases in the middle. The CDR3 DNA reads TGCAGTGCCCAGGCAAAGCAGCCCCAGCATTTT. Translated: CSAQAKQPQHF.

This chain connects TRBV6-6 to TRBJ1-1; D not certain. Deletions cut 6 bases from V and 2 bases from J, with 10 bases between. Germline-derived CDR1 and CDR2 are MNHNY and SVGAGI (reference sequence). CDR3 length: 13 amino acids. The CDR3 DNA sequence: TGTGCCAGCAGCCCCGGAACAAACACTGAAGCTTTCTTT. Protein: CASSPGTNTEAFF.

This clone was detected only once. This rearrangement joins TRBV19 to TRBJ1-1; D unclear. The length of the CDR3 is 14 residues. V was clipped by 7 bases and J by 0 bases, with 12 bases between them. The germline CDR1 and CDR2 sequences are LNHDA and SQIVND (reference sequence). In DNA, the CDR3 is TGTGCCAGTAACCCGGACGGAATGAACACTGAAGCTTTCTTT. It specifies CASNPDGMNTEAFF.

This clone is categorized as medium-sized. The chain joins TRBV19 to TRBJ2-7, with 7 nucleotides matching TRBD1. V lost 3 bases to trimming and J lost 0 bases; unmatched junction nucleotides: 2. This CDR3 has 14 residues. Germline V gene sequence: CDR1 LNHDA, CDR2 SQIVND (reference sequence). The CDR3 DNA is TGTGCCAGTAGTATGACAGGGAGCTCCTACGAGCAGTACTTC. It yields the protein CASSMTGSSYEQYF.

CDR3 in amino acids: CAISRGRDSGNTIYF. The DNA of the CDR3 is TGTGCCATCAGCAGGGGGAGAGACTCTGGAAACACCATATATTTT. The chain couples TRBV10-3 to TRBJ1-3; 7 positions agree with TRBD1. The CDR3 has 15 residues. Germline CDR1 and CDR2: ENHRY and SYGVKD. Trimming at V came to 6 bases and at J to 0 bases, leaving 5 bases not matched to a gene.

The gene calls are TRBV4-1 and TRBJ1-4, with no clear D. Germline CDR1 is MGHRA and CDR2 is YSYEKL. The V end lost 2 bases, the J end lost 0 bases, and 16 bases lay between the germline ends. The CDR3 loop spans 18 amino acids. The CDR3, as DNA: TGCGCCAGCAGCCAAAGTCCGACCGGAGAAGCAACTAATGAAAAACTGTTTTTT. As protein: CASSQSPTGEATNEKLFF.

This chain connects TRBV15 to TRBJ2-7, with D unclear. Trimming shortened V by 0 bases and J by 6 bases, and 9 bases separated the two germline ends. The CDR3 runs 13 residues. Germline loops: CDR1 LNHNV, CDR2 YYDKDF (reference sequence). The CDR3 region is CATSRDRGTEQYF. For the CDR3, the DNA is TGTGCCACCAGCAGAGATCGAGGAACCGAGCAGTACTTC.

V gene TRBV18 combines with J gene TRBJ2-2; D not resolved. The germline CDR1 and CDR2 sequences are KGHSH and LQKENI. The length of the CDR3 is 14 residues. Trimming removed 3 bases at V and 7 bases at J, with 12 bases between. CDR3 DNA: TGTGCCAGCTCACCCCCCTCCCTGCGCGGGGAGCTGTTTTTT. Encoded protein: CASSPPSLRGELFF. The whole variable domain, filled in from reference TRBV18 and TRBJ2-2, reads NAGVMQNPRHLVRRRGQEARLRCSPMKGHSHVYWYRQLPEEGLKFMVYLQKENIIDESGMPKERFSAEFPKEGPSILRIQQVVRGDSAAYFCASSPPSLRGELFFGEGSRLTVL.

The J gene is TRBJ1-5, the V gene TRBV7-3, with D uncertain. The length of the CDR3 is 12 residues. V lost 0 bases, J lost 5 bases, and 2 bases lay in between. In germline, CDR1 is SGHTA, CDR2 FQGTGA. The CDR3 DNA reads TGTGCCAGCAGCTTAACTTATCAGCCCCAGCATTTT. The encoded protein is CASSLTYQPQHF. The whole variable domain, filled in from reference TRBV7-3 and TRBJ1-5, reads GAGVSQTPSNKVTEKGKYVELRCDPISGHTALYWYRQSLGQGPEFLIYFQGTGAADDSGLPNDRFFAVRPEGSVSTLKIQRTERGDSAVYLCASSLTYQPQHFGDGTRLSIL.

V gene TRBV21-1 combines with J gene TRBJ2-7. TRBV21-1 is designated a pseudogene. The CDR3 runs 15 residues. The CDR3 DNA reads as TGTGCCAGCAGCAGGGACGGACGGTCCTATTACGAGCAGTACTTC. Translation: CASSRDGRSYYEQYF.

The DNA of the CDR3 is TGTGCCAGCTCAGATCAGGGTAGCAATCAGCCCCAGCATTTT. Protein product: CASSDQGSNQPQHF. This chain connects TRBV18 to TRBJ1-5; D may be TRBD1 (5 bases). The CDR3 runs 14 residues. Germline-derived CDR1 and CDR2 are KGHSH and LQKENI. The V end was cut by 5 bases, the J end by 0 bases, with 8 bases between.

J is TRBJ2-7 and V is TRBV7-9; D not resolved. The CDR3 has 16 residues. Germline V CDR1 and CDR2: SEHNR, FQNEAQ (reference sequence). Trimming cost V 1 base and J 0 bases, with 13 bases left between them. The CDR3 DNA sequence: TGTGCCAGCAGCTTAGATCCCAGGAAAAACTCCTACGAGCAGTACTTC. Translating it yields CASSLDPRKNSYEQYF. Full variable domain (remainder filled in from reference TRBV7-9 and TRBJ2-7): DTGVSQNPRHKITKRGQNVTFRCDPISEHNRLYWYRQTLGQGPEFLTYFQNEAQLEKSRLLSDRFSAERPKGSFSTLEIQRTEQGDSAMYLCASSLDPRKNSYEQYFGPGTRLTVT.

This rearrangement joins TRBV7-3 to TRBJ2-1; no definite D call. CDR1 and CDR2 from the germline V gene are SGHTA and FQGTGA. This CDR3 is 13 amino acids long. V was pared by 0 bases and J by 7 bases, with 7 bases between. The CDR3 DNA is TGTGCCAGCAGCTTAACAAGTCGGAATGAGCAGTTCTTC. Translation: CASSLTSRNEQFF.

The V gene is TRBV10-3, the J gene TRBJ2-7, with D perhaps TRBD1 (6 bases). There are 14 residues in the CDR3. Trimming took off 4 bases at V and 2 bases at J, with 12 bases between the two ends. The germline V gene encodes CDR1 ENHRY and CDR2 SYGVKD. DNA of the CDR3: TGTGCCATCAGTGGAGGGGACAACCCCTACGAGCAGTACTTC. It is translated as CAISGGDNPYEQYF.

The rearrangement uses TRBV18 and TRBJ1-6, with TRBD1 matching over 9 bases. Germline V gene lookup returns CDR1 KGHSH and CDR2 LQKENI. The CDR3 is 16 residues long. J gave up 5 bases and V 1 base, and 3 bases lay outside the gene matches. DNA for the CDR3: TGTGCCAGCTCACCACGAGGGACAGGGAATAATTCACCCCTCCACTTT. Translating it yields CASSPRGTGNNSPLHF. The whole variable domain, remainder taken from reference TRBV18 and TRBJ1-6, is NAGVMQNPRHLVRRRGQEARLRCSPMKGHSHVYWYRQLPEEGLKFMVYLQKENIIDESGMPKERFSAEFPKEGPSILRIQQVVRGDSAAYFCASSPRGTGNNSPLHFGNGTRLTVT.

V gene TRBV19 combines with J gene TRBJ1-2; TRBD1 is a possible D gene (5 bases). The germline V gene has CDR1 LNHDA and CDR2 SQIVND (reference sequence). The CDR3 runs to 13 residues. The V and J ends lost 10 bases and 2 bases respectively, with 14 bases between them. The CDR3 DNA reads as TGTGCCACACGGGACCCGGGAAACTATGGCTACACCTTC. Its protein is CATRDPGNYGYTF.